This T cell receptor beta chain was documented in a study of cytomegalovirus exposure and HLA in healthy donors. Remarks on this clone: Its antigen is not known.

Researchers ran the PCR with 60 Vbeta and 13 Jbeta primers. Profiling relied on immunoSEQ multiplex PCR, and the TCRdb table lists in-frame clones only, not all of them. The listing contains about 50,000 clones. The CDR3 runs 17 residues. Germline lookup yields CDR1 LGHNA and CDR2 YNFKEQ. With 4 bases clipped from V and 6 bases from J, the junction kept 7 bases outside the gene matches. The study, taken as a whole, reports: Per a later analysis, 15,000 to 20,000 TCR beta sequences showed association with HLA alleles at 0.05 false discovery rate.

Sequencing used PBMCs. The TCR comes from a woman aged 18 to 35 in good health and CMV-seronegative. This sequence joins TRBV4-2 and TRBJ2-3; 16 bases agree with TRBD2. CDR3 residues: CASSPGTSGGASDTQYF. In nucleotides, the CDR3 is TGTGCCAGCAGCCCCGGGACTAGCGGGGGGGCCTCCGATACGCAGTATTTT.